The 32 T cell receptor beta chains below were found in one sample sequenced in a study of somatic mutations in cytotoxic T cells in rheumatoid arthritis (dated by TCRdb to about 2017). The library was generated by the immunoSEQ multiplex PCR assay. TCRdb provides this immuneACCESS table in a form limited to in-frame rearrangements. Some clones are lacking; in checked studies, under half of them reflect an unresolved V gene, and why the rest are absent is not known. Counted in this sample were around 15,000 clones; 82% of them appeared once. In total, the top ten clones hold roughly 29% of the sample. The sequencing input was CD8+ T cells sorted from blood. Receptors originate from an adult with rheumatoid arthritis.

This chain uses TRBV29-1 with TRBJ2-1, with 16 bases fitting TRBD2. The CDR3 extends over 17 amino acids. J lost 4 bases, V lost 4 bases, and 7 bases had no gene match. Germline lookup yields CDR1 SQVTM and CDR2 ANQGSEA. In nucleotides, the CDR3 is TGCAGCGTTGCCGGGACTAGCGGGGGGGGCGCGTACAATGAGCAGTTCTTC. This sequence encodes CSVAGTSGGGAYNEQFF.

The V call is TRBV28, the J call TRBJ2-5; D perhaps matches TRBD2 (6 bases). This CDR3 has 14 residues. V lost 5 bases and J 1 base, leaving 11 bases between the germline ends. CDR1 MDHEN and CDR2 SYDVKM come from the germline V gene. The CDR3 sequence is CASSQPGLQETQYF. Written as DNA, the CDR3 is TGTGCCAGCAGTCAACCGGGACTCCAAGAGACCCAGTACTTC.

The rearrangement links TRBV9 to TRBJ2-3; TRBD1 is a possible D gene (6 bases). Per germline, CDR1 SGDLS and CDR2 YYNGEE. V lost 3 bases and J 2 bases, leaving 13 bases between the germline ends. This CDR3 region has 15 residues. The DNA for the CDR3 is TGTGCCAGCAGCGAAACAGGACAGAACACAGATACGCAGTATTTT. Translation: CASSETGQNTDTQYF.

This chain connects TRBV6-1 to TRBJ2-7; D gene uncertain. Germline CDR1 MNHNS, CDR2 SASEGT. This CDR3 is 13 amino acids long. Trimming shortened V by 7 bases and J by 0 bases, and 10 bases separated the two germline ends. The CDR3 loop is CASIGRSSYEQYF. CDR3 DNA sequence: TGTGCCAGCATAGGCAGGAGCTCCTACGAGCAGTACTTC.

The rearrangement links TRBV27 to TRBJ1-5, with TRBD1 as a possible D gene (5 bases). Trimming pared 8 bases from V and 4 bases from J, leaving 9 bases between. Per germline, CDR1 MNHEY and CDR2 SMNVEV (reference sequence). The CDR3 extends over 12 amino acids. The CDR3 nucleotides read TGTGCCAGCCAGGGTGGGAATCAGCCCCAGCATTTT. Amino acid sequence: CASQGGNQPQHF.

The rearrangement uses TRBV7-3 and TRBJ2-1; maybe TRBD2 (6 bases). Trimming shortened V by 3 bases and J by 10 bases, and 16 bases separated the two germline ends. This CDR3 has 14 amino acids. CDR1 is SGHTA and CDR2 is FQGTGA in the germline V gene. The CDR3 spells CASSFGQGGGEQFF. The CDR3, as DNA: TGTGCCAGCAGCTTTGGTCAGGGAGGAGGCGAGCAGTTCTTC.

The chain couples TRBV29-1 to TRBJ2-1; 7 bases map to TRBD2. This CDR3 is 11 amino acids long. The germline gives CDR1 SQVTM, CDR2 ANQGSEA. The V segment lost 4 bases and the J segment 8 bases; nucleotides outside the gene matches: 2. For the CDR3, the DNA is TGCAGCGTTGGGGGGGGTTATGAGCAGTTCTTC. Its protein product is CSVGGGYEQFF.

The gene calls are TRBV28 and TRBJ1-1; 7 bases map to TRBD1. This CDR3 has 15 amino acids. Germline loops: CDR1 MDHEN, CDR2 SYDVKM. With V trimmed by 6 bases and J by 0 bases, 7 bases remained unmatched. The CDR3 DNA is TGTGCCAGCAGGGACCCGGGACAGATGAACACTGAAGCTTTCTTT. Translating it yields CASRDPGQMNTEAFF.

The rearrangement joins TRBV19 to TRBJ2-3; 7 bases are shared with TRBD1. Germline V gene data show CDR1 as LNHDA and CDR2 as SQIVND (reference sequence). This CDR3 has 17 amino acids. After removal of 1 base from V and 2 bases from J, the junction contained 9 bases not matched to a gene. CDR3 amino acids: CASSIVLGQVYTDTQYF. The CDR3 region has the DNA TGTGCCAGTAGTATAGTATTAGGACAGGTCTACACAGATACGCAGTATTTT.

This sequence joins TRBV2 and TRBJ2-7, with 9 nucleotides matching TRBD1. V was pared by 6 bases and J by 3 bases, with 12 bases of the junction left unmatched. The CDR3 sequence is 16 residues long. Germline V gene data show CDR1 as SNHLY and CDR2 as FYNNEI. Here the CDR3 reads CASRGRTGEYLYEQYF. Here the CDR3 DNA reads TGTGCCAGCAGGGGTCGGACAGGGGAATATCTCTACGAGCAGTACTTC.

The V gene is TRBV9, the J gene TRBJ1-1; TRBD1 might be the D (5 bases). V was clipped by 0 bases and J by 5 bases, with 14 bases between them. Germline V gene sequence: CDR1 SGDLS, CDR2 YYNGEE. The CDR3 extends over 15 amino acids. CDR3 nucleotides: TGTGCCAGCAGCGTAGCTGGGGCGTGGGATACTGAAGCTTTCTTT. It encodes CASSVAGAWDTEAFF.

The genes are TRBV28 and TRBJ2-1; D might be TRBD2 (6 bases). Trimming took off 7 bases at V and 0 bases at J, with 13 bases between the two ends. The CDR3 runs 15 residues. Germline CDR1 MDHEN, CDR2 SYDVKM. CDR3 amino acids: CASISAGSSYNEQFF. The DNA of the CDR3 is TGTGCCAGCATATCAGCCGGGAGCTCCTACAATGAGCAGTTCTTC.

This chain uses TRBV5-7 with TRBJ1-5; TRBD1 agrees at 7 bases. TRBV5-7 carries the ORF label, with uncertain function. V shed 3 bases, J shed 0 bases, and the junction held 9 bases outside the gene matches. This CDR3 region has 17 residues. The CDR3 spells CASSCLPGQISNQPQHF. The CDR3 coding sequence is TGTGCCAGCAGCTGCCTTCCGGGACAGATTAGCAATCAGCCCCAGCATTTT.

The chain joins TRBV5-6 to TRBJ1-1; D uncertain. Germline V gives CDR1 SGHDT, CDR2 YYEEEE. Trimming stripped 2 bases from V and 1 base from J, with 9 bases between. The CDR3 consists of 14 residues. CDR3 protein: CASSFATENTEAFF. In DNA form, the CDR3 reads TGTGCCAGCAGCTTCGCCACAGAGAACACTGAAGCTTTCTTT.

V usage is TRBV5-1 and J usage is TRBJ2-7, with 7 bases that match TRBD2. This CDR3 contains 15 residues. Germline V gene data show CDR1 as SGHRS and CDR2 as YFSETQ. V gave up 4 bases and J gave up 2 bases; unmatched junction bases: 9. This CDR3 is CASSGAPAGPYEQYF. The CDR3 DNA sequence: TGCGCCAGCAGCGGGGCCCCAGCGGGGCCCTACGAGCAGTACTTC.

The CDR3 spells CASSYSSVVSNQPQHF. In DNA, the CDR3 is TGTGCCAGCAGTTATTCGTCCGTAGTTAGCAATCAGCCCCAGCATTTT. The gene calls are TRBV6-9 and TRBJ1-5; D gene uncertain. The ends were cut back, 0 bases at V and 0 bases at J, with 9 bases in the middle. In germline, CDR1 is MNHGY, CDR2 SVAAGI. The CDR3 spans 16 residues.

The chain is built from TRBV7-9 and TRBJ2-7, with unresolved D. V lost 5 bases and J 2 bases, leaving 10 bases between the germline ends. The CDR3 runs 13 residues. The germline V gene has CDR1 SEHNR and CDR2 FQNEAQ (reference sequence). In DNA form, the CDR3 reads TGTGCCAGCAGCCAGATGGCGGCCTACGAGCAGTACTTC. Protein: CASSQMAAYEQYF.

This sequence joins TRBV29-1 and TRBJ1-1; 8 bases agree with TRBD1. V was pared by 2 bases and J by 5 bases, with 7 bases of the junction left unmatched. CDR1 SQVTM and CDR2 ANQGSEA come from the germline V gene. CDR3 length: 14 residues. The CDR3: CSVENPDRVTEAFF. The CDR3 DNA sequence: TGCAGCGTTGAAAACCCGGACAGGGTTACTGAAGCTTTCTTT.

The chain joins TRBV28 to TRBJ2-7, with 8 bases matching TRBD1. J gave up 1 base and V 2 bases, and 7 bases lay outside the gene matches. The CDR3 consists of 16 residues. CDR1 and CDR2 (germline): MDHEN, SYDVKM. CDR3 region: CASSLSAGGLSYEQYF. CDR3 bases: TGTGCCAGCAGTTTAAGTGCAGGGGGCTTATCCTACGAGCAGTACTTC.

This clone has only one observation. This rearrangement joins TRBV5-1 to TRBJ1-2; possible D gene TRBD1, 6 bases. Germline V gene data show CDR1 as SGHRS and CDR2 as YFSETQ. The CDR3 extends over 14 amino acids. V shed 0 bases and J shed 2 bases, with 8 bases lying between them. The CDR3 loop reads CASSLVGANYGYTF. CDR3 DNA sequence: TGCGCCAGCAGCTTGGTGGGGGCCAACTATGGCTACACCTTC. Full variable domain (missing parts from reference TRBV5-1 and TRBJ1-2): KAGVTQTPRYLIKTRGQQVTLSCSPISGHRSVSWYQQTPGQGLQFLFEYFSETQRNKGNFPGRFSGRQFSNSRSEMNVSTLELGDSALYLCASSLVGANYGYTFGSGTRLTVV.

V usage is TRBV7-9 and J usage is TRBJ1-4; possible D gene TRBD1, 5 bases. The V gene lost 5 bases and the J gene lost 7 bases, with 20 bases spanning the gap. There are 16 residues in the CDR3. CDR1 is SEHNR and CDR2 is FQNEAQ in the germline V gene (reference sequence). The CDR3 bases are TGTGCCAGCAGCCATAATATAGGACATGAAGGTGAAAAACTGTTTTTT. Its protein product is CASSHNIGHEGEKLFF. Based on the CDR3 plus reference TRBV7-9 and TRBJ1-4, the full variable domain is DTGVSQNPRHKITKRGQNVTFRCDPISEHNRLYWYRQTLGQGPEFLTYFQNEAQLEKSRLLSDRFSAERPKGSFSTLEIQRTEQGDSAMYLCASSHNIGHEGEKLFFGSGTQLSVL.

The chain combines TRBV5-5 with TRBJ1-1; D gene unclear. Germline V gene sequence: CDR1 SGHKS, CDR2 YYEKEE (reference sequence). V gave up 0 bases and J gave up 4 bases, with 10 bases separating them. The CDR3 is 14 amino acids. The CDR3 is CASSLGSRGTEAFF. In nucleotides, the CDR3 is TGTGCCAGCAGCTTGGGCAGCCGGGGCACTGAAGCTTTCTTT. The complete variable domain, with remaining parts taken from reference TRBV5-5 and TRBJ1-1, reads DAGVTQSPTHLIKTRGQQVTLRCSPISGHKSVSWYQQVLGQGPQFIFQYYEKEERGRGNFPDRFSARQFPNYSSELNVNALLLGDSALYLCASSLGSRGTEAFFGQGTRLTVV.

The chain couples TRBV28 to TRBJ2-7, with 7 bases lining up with TRBD2. Germline-derived CDR1 and CDR2 are MDHEN and SYDVKM. Trimming removed 2 bases from V and 2 bases from J; junction bases left unmatched: 6. The CDR3 has 15 residues. The CDR3 spells CASSLVGRRAYEQYF. The CDR3 DNA reads as TGTGCCAGCAGTTTAGTCGGGAGGAGGGCCTACGAGCAGTACTTC.

This rearrangement joins TRBV7-9 to TRBJ2-2; D gene unclear. In germline, CDR1 is SEHNR, CDR2 FQNEAQ (reference sequence). The V and J ends lost 5 bases and 0 bases respectively, with 10 bases between them. The CDR3 runs 15 residues. The CDR3 here is CASSPGPTNTGELFF. The CDR3 DNA sequence: TGTGCCAGCAGCCCCGGGCCGACGAACACCGGGGAGCTGTTTTTT.

The genes are TRBV5-8 and TRBJ2-3, with D perhaps TRBD1 or TRBD2 (7 bases each). This CDR3 is built from 15 residues. The V and J ends lost 0 bases and 5 bases respectively, with 13 bases between them. CDR1 SGHTS and CDR2 YDEGEE come from the germline V gene. The CDR3 bases are TGTGCCAGCAGCTTGGGCAGGGGGGGTAAAGATACGCAGTATTTT. It encodes CASSLGRGGKDTQYF.

This chain uses TRBV11-2 with TRBJ2-1; D is undetermined. Germline V gives CDR1 SGHAT, CDR2 FQNNGV. The CDR3 totals 12 residues. The V and J ends lost 1 base and 14 bases respectively, with 12 bases between them. The CDR3 sequence: CASSLGVELEFF. DNA for the CDR3: TGTGCCAGCAGCTTAGGGGTGGAGCTAGAGTTCTTC.

Regarding this clone: An end of the junction does not agree with germline; a read error may underlie this. The chain recombines TRBV29-1 with TRBJ1-2, with 10 bases fitting TRBD1. The CDR3 is made up of 16 amino acids. Germline V gene lookup returns CDR1 SQVTM and CDR2 ANQGSEA. In DNA, the CDR3 is TGCAGCGCTAGGGACAGGGGTTCCCTCTTTAACTGTGGCTACACCTTC. The encoded protein is CSARDRGSLFNCGYTF.

The chain uses TRBV27 and TRBJ1-1; no reliable D call. The V end was cut by 2 bases, the J end by 4 bases, with 11 bases between. This CDR3 is 14 amino acids long. Looked up from germline, CDR1 is MNHEY and CDR2 is SMNVEV (reference sequence). CDR3 bases: TGTGCCAGCAGTTTAATCCCGTCGGTCACTGAAGCTTTCTTT. Its translation: CASSLIPSVTEAFF.

The chain carries TRBV2 and TRBJ2-3, with TRBD1 identical over 8 bases. The CDR3 extends over 15 amino acids. J was trimmed by 0 bases and V by 8 bases; bases with no gene match: 7. In germline, CDR1 is SNHLY, CDR2 FYNNEI. The DNA of the CDR3 is TGTGCCAGCGACCCGACAGGGGTTAGCACAGATACGCAGTATTTT. Translated, it gives CASDPTGVSTDTQYF. The full variable domain, with the rest looked up from reference TRBV2 and TRBJ2-3, is EPEVTQTPSHQVTQMGQEVILRCVPISNHLYFYWYRQILGQKVEFLVSFYNNEISEKSEIFDDQFSVERPDGSNFTLKIRSTKLEDSAMYFCASDPTGVSTDTQYFGPGTRLTVL.

This chain joins TRBV2 and TRBJ2-5, with 11 bases fitting TRBD1. J gave up 2 bases and V 7 bases, and 3 bases lay outside the gene matches. Germline CDR1 reads SNHLY; CDR2 reads FYNNEI. CDR3 size: 14 residues. The CDR3 DNA reads as TGTGCCAGCATGGACAGGGGGCATCAAGAGACCCAGTACTTC. It codes for CASMDRGHQETQYF. The full variable domain, in which reference TRBV2 and TRBJ2-5 provide the parts outside the CDR3, is EPEVTQTPSHQVTQMGQEVILRCVPISNHLYFYWYRQILGQKVEFLVSFYNNEISEKSEIFDDQFSVERPDGSNFTLKIRSTKLEDSAMYFCASMDRGHQETQYFGPGTRLLVL.

Here the CDR3 reads CASSPGTGSGEQYF. CDR3 in DNA: TGTGCCAGCAGCCCCGGGACAGGGTCCGGCGAGCAGTACTTC. The chain is built from TRBV7-6 and TRBJ2-7; 9 bases fit TRBD1. Germline values: CDR1 SGHVS, CDR2 FNYEAQ. There are 14 residues in the CDR3. V lost 5 bases, J lost 6 bases, and 8 bases stayed unmatched. Full variable domain (outside the CDR3, taken from reference TRBV7-6 and TRBJ2-7): GAGVSQSPRYKVTKRGQDVALRCDPISGHVSLYWYRQALGQGPEFLTYFNYEAQQDKSGLPNDRFSAERPEGSISTLTIQRTEQRDSAMYRCASSPGTGSGEQYFGPGTRLTVT.

The chain couples TRBV27 to TRBJ1-1; D gene uncertain. Germline V gene data show CDR1 as MNHEY and CDR2 as SMNVEV (reference sequence). With 2 bases removed from V and 6 bases from J, the gap between germline ends came to 13 bases. This CDR3 contains 14 residues. The CDR3 reads CASSLGEGAAEAFF. CDR3 in DNA: TGTGCCAGCAGTTTAGGTGAGGGCGCGGCTGAAGCTTTCTTT.